The source of this TCR beta chain is a study of blood T cell repertoires in COVID-19. In the study overall: Samples came from the United States, Italy and Spain, spanning acute and convalescent COVID-19. T cells, B-cell-depleted T cells, or PBMCs provided the cDNA or gDNA that served as material.

V lost 5 bases to trimming and J lost 4 bases, with 17 bases between them. CDR1 is MNHEY and CDR2 is SVGAGI in the germline V gene. The length of the CDR3 is 15 residues. Authors' methods: Amplification from reference gene primers served as the basis for estimated nucleated cell counts. The repertoire was sequenced with immunoSEQ multiplex PCR; TCRdb's copy has only in-frame clones and lacks some. That table gives V, J and clone size, and the DNA gave D and trimming. This sample carries 200,000 to 300,000 clones, 82% of them seen once, and the ten largest clones take about an eighth. The sample was peripheral blood. This TCR was sampled from a woman aged 55-69 years with active or convalescent COVID-19. The V gene is TRBV6-5, the J gene TRBJ1-1; D might be TRBD1 (6 bases). Here the CDR3 reads CASSPEGHPGTEAFF. The CDR3 bases are TGTGCCAGCAGTCCTGAGGGACATCCTGGCACTGAAGCTTTCTTT.